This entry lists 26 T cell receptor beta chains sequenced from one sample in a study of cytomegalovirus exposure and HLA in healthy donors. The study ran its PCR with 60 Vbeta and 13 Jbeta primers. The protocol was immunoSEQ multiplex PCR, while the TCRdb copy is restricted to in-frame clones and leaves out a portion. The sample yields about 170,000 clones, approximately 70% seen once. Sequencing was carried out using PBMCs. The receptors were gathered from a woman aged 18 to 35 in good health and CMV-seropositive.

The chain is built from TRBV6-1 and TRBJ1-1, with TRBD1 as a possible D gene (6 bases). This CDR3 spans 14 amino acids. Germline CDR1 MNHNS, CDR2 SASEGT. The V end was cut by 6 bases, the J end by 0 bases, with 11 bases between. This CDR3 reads CASRTTGLNTEAFF. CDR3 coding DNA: TGTGCCAGCAGGACGACAGGTCTGAACACTGAAGCTTTCTTT.

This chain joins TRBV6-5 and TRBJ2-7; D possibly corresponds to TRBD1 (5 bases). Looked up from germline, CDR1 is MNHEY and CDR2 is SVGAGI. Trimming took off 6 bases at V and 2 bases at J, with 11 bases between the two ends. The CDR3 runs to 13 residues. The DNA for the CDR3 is TGTGCCAGCAGGGATACAGGAGCCTACGAGCAGTACTTC. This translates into CASRDTGAYEQYF.

DNA for the CDR3: TGTGCCAGCAGCCAAGGAACAGGGTTAGGCTACACCTTC. Residues: CASSQGTGLGYTF. The chain carries TRBV4-2 and TRBJ1-2; perhaps TRBD1 as D (6 bases). Germline loops: CDR1 LGHNA, CDR2 YNFKEQ. The CDR3 contains 13 residues. Between the trimmed V and J ends, which lost 1 base and 8 bases, there was a span of 11 bases.

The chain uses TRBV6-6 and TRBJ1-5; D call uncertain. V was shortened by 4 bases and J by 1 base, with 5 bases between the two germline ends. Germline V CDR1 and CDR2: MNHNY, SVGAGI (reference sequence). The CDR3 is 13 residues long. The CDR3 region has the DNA TGTGCCAGCAGTTTTCTAAGCAATCAGCCCCAGCATTTT. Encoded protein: CASSFLSNQPQHF.

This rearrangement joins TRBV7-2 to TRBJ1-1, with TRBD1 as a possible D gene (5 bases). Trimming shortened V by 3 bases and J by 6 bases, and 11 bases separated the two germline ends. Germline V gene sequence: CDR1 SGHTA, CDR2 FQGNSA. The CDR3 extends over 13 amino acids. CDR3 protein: CASSFGTAAEAFF. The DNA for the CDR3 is TGTGCCAGCAGCTTCGGGACTGCCGCTGAAGCTTTCTTT.

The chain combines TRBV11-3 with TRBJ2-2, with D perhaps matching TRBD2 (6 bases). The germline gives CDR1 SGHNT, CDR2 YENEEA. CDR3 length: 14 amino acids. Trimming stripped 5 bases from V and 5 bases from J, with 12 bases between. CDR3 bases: TGTGCCAGCAGCCCCTCCGGGGGTACCGGGGAGCTGTTTTTT. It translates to CASSPSGGTGELFF.

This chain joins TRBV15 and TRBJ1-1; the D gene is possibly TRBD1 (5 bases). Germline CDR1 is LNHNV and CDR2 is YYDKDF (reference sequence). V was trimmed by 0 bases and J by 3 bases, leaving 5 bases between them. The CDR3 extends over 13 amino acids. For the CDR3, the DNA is TGTGCCACCAGCAGAGACAGGGACACTGAAGCTTTCTTT. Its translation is CATSRDRDTEAFF.

The CDR3: CASSFWTSSYEQYF. In DNA form, the CDR3 reads TGTGCCAGCAGCTTCTGGACTAGCTCCTACGAGCAGTACTTC. The V call is TRBV5-4, the J call TRBJ2-7, with 7 bases lining up with TRBD2. V was clipped by 2 bases and J by 0 bases; unmatched bases: 2. This CDR3 has 14 amino acids. CDR1 SGHNT and CDR2 YYREEE come from the germline V gene (reference sequence).

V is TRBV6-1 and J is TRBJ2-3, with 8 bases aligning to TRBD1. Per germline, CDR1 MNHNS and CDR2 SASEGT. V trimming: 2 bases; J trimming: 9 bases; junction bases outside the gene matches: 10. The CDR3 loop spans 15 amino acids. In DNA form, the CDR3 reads TGTGCCAGCAGTGAAAGGAGTCAGGGGGCAGGCACGCAGTATTTT. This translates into CASSERSQGAGTQYF.

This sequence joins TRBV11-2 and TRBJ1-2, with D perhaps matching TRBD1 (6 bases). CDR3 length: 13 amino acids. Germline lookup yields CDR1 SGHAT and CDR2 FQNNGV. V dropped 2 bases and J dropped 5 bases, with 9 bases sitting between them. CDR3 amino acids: CASSLRGGYGYTF. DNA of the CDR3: TGTGCCAGCAGCTTAAGGGGGGGATATGGCTACACCTTC.

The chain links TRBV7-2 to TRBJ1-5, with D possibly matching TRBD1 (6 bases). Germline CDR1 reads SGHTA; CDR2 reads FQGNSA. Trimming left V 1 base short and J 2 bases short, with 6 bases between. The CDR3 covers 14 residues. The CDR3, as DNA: TGTGCCAGCAGCTTAGACAGGGGCAATCAGCCCCAGCATTTT. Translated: CASSLDRGNQPQHF.

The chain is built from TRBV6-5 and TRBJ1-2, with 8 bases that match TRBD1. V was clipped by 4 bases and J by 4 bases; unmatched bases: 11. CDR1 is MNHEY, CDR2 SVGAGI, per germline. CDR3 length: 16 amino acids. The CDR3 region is CASSSDRDLSRYGYTF. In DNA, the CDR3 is TGTGCCAGCAGTTCGGACAGGGATTTAAGTCGCTATGGCTACACCTTC.

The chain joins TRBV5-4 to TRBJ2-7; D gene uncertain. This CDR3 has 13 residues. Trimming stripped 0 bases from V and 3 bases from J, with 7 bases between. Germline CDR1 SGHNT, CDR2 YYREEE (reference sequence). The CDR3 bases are TGTGCCAGCAGCTTGGACAGTGTCTACGAGCAGTACTTC. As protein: CASSLDSVYEQYF. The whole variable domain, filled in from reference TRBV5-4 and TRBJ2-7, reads ETGVTQSPTHLIKTRGQQVTLRCSSQSGHNTVSWYQQALGQGPQFIFQYYREEENGRGNFPPRFSGLQFPNYSSELNVNALELDDSALYLCASSLDSVYEQYFGPGTRLTVT.

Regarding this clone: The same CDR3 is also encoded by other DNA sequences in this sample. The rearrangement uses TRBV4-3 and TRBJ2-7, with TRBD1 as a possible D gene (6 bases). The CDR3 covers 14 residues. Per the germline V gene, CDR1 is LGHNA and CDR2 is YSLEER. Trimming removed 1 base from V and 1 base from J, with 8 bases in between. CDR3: CASSQGRGSYEQYF. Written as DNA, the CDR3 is TGCGCCAGCAGCCAAGGAAGGGGGTCCTACGAGCAGTACTTC.

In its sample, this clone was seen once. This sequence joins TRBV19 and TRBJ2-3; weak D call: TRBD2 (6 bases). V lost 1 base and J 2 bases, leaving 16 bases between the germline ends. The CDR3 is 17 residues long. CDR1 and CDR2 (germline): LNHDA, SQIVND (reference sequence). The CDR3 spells CASSIGGELATTDTQYF. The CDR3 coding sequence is TGTGCCAGTAGTATAGGTGGGGAACTAGCCACCACAGATACGCAGTATTTT.

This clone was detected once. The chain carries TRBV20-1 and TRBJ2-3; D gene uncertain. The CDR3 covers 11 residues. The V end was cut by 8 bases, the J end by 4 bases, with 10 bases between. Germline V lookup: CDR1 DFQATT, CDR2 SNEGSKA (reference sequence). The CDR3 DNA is TGCAGTCTCCAACGGGCAGATACGCAGTATTTT. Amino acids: CSLQRADTQYF.

The CDR3 DNA reads as TGTGCCAGCAGCCTCTCGGAGGTCCACAATGAGCAGTTCTTC. Its protein product is CASSLSEVHNEQFF. The chain uses TRBV13 and TRBJ2-1; the D gene is possibly TRBD2 (5 bases). This CDR3 spans 14 amino acids. Per germline, CDR1 PRHDT and CDR2 FYEKMQ (reference sequence). Trimming took 5 bases from V and 5 from J, leaving 13 bases between them. The full variable domain, completed using reference TRBV13 and TRBJ2-1, is AAGVIQSPRHLIKEKRETATLKCYPIPRHDTVYWYQQGPGQDPQFLISFYEKMQSDKGSIPDRFSAQQFSDYHSELNMSSLELGDSALYFCASSLSEVHNEQFFGPGTRLTVL.

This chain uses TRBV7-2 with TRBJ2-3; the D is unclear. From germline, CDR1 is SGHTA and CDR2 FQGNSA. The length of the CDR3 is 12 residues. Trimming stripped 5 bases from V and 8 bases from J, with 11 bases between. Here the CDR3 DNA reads TGTGCCAGCAGCCCCGGAGTGGGTACGCAGTATTTT. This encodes CASSPGVGTQYF.

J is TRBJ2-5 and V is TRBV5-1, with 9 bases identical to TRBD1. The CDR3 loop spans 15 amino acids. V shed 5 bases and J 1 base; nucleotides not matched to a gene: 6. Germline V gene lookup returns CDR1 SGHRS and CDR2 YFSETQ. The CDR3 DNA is TGCGCCAGCAGAAGGACAGGGGCCGCCCAAGAGACCCAGTACTTC. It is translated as CASRRTGAAQETQYF. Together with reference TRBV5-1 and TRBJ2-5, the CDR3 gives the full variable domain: KAGVTQTPRYLIKTRGQQVTLSCSPISGHRSVSWYQQTPGQGLQFLFEYFSETQRNKGNFPGRFSGRQFSNSRSEMNVSTLELGDSALYLCASRRTGAAQETQYFGPGTRLLVL.

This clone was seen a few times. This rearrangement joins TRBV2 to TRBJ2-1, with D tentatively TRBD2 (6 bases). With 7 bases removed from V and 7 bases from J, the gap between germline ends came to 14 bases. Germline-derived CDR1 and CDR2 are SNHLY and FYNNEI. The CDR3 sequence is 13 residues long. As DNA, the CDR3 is TGTGCCAGCACCGTGGAGGGTGGGAATGAGCAGTTCTTC. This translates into CASTVEGGNEQFF.

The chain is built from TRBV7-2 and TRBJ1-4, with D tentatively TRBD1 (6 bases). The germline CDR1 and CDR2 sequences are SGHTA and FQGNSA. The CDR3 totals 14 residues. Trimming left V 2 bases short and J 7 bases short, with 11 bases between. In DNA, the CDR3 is TGTGCCAGCAGCTTATTTCCACAGGGTGAAAAACTGTTTTTT. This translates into CASSLFPQGEKLFF.

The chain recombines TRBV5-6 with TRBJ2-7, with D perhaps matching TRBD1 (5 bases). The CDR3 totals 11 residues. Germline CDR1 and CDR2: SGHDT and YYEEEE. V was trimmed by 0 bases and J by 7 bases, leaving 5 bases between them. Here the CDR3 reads CASSLEGEQYF. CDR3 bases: TGTGCCAGCAGCTTGGAGGGGGAGCAGTACTTC. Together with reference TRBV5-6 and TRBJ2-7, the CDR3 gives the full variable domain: DAGVTQSPTHLIKTRGQQVTLRCSPKSGHDTVSWYQQALGQGPQFIFQYYEEEERQRGNFPDRFSGHQFPNYSSELNVNALLLGDSALYLCASSLEGEQYFGPGTRLTVT.

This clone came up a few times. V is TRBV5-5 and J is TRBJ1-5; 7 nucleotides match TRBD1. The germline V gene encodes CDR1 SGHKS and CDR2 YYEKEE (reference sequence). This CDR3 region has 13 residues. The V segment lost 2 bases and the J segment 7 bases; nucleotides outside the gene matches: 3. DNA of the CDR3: TGTGCCAGCAGCTTAGGGGGCGGCCAGCCCCAGCATTTT. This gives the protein CASSLGGGQPQHF.

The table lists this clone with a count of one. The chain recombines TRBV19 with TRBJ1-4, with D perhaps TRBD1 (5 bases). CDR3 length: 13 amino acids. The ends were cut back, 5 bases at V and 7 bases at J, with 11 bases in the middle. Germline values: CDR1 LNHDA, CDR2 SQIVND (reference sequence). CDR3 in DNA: TGTGCCAGTAGTCCGTTTAGGGGTGAAAAACTGTTTTTT. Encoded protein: CASSPFRGEKLFF.

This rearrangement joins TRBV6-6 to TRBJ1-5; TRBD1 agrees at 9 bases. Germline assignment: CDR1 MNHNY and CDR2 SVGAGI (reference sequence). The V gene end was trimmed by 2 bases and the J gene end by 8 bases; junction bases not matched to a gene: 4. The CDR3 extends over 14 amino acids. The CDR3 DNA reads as TGTGCCAGCAGTTACCGGGACAGGGTTGAGCCCCAGCATTTT. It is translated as CASSYRDRVEPQHF.

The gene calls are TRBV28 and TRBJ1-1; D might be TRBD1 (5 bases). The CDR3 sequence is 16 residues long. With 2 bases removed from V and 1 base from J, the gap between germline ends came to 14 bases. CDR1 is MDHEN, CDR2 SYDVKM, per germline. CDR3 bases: TGTGCCAGCAGTTTAGGGTCAGGGATCAAGAACACTGAAGCTTTCTTT. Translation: CASSLGSGIKNTEAFF.